This T cell receptor (beta chain) was profiled in a study of response to subunit inactivated influenza vaccine. Findings and limits, study-wide: The authors proposed limited new T cell recruitment per seasonal influenza vaccination.

This clonotype has just a few counts. Its antigen is as yet unknown. This CDR3 has 14 amino acids. CDR1 and CDR2 (germline): MNHNS, SASEGT. V was pared by 7 bases and J by 2 bases, with 12 bases between. TCRdb itself ran the RT-PCR reads through MiXCR, one entry per CDR3 protein. Altogether about 620,000 distinct CDR3 sequences are present, about 11% being singletons, with the ten largest covering more than 8.5%. This clonotype originated in a man aged 45-60 years who received an inactivated influenza vaccine. Sequenced material: PBMCs from blood, taken on the day of vaccination. This chain connects TRBV6-1 to TRBJ1-3; no clear D. The CDR3 DNA is TGTGCCAGCACCCTAAGGAATGCTGGAAACACCATATATTTT. As protein: CASTLRNAGNTIYF.